Listed here are 10 T cell receptor beta chains from one sample, sequenced in a study of cytomegalovirus exposure and HLA in healthy donors. The PCR employed 60 Vbeta primers together with 13 Jbeta primers. Sequenced by immunoSEQ multiplex PCR; TCRdb stores in-frame clones only, minus some. The sample shows 150,000 to 200,000 clones, 70% to 80% of them seen only once. Sequencing was carried out using PBMCs. The receptors were sampled from a woman between 50 and 59 years old in good health and CMV-seronegative.

The count of this clone is one. V and J are TRBV7-6 and TRBJ2-3; TRBD2 matches 15 bases. Germline CDR1 and CDR2: SGHVS and FNYEAQ. The CDR3 totals 19 residues. Losses at the gene ends were 5 bases for V and 0 bases for J; bases not matched to a gene: 9. The CDR3 spells CASSLGTSGGTVSTDTQYF. The CDR3 DNA sequence: TGTGCCAGCAGCCTTGGGACTAGCGGGGGGACTGTTAGCACAGATACGCAGTATTTT.

The sample holds one count of this clone. The V and J genes are TRBV7-9 and TRBJ1-4, with D unclear. Germline assignment: CDR1 SEHNR and CDR2 FQNEAQ (reference sequence). V dropped 8 bases and J dropped 6 bases, with 16 bases sitting between them. This CDR3 has 14 residues. CDR3 protein: CASGEVSGDEKLFF. The CDR3, as DNA: TGTGCCAGCGGGGAGGTGAGCGGGGATGAAAAACTGTTTTTT.

This clone was picked up one time. The rearrangement uses TRBV16 and TRBJ2-7; 8 bases agree with TRBD1. The CDR3 runs to 12 residues. Trimming at V came to 4 bases and at J to 4 bases, leaving 0 bases not matched to a gene. Per the germline V gene, CDR1 is KGHSY and CDR2 is FQNENV. CDR3 in amino acids: CASSRQGYEQYF. The CDR3 DNA is TGTGCCAGCAGCCGACAGGGGTACGAGCAGTACTTC.

This chain joins TRBV19 and TRBJ2-7; D is unresolved. The CDR3 runs 13 residues. Per the germline V gene, CDR1 is LNHDA and CDR2 is SQIVND (reference sequence). V lost 6 bases, J lost 2 bases, and 11 bases lay in between. The CDR3 region is CASSNDFAYEQYF. DNA for the CDR3: TGTGCCAGTAGCAACGACTTCGCCTACGAGCAGTACTTC.

This clone has just a few counts. This chain uses TRBV2 with TRBJ1-2, with 10 bases fitting TRBD1. V was clipped by 8 bases and J by 7 bases; unmatched bases: 10. CDR3 length equals 14 residues. Looked up from germline, CDR1 is SNHLY and CDR2 is FYNNEI. CDR3 DNA: TGTGCCAGCTTCCGGGACAGGGGATTCGGTGGCTACACCTTC. It encodes CASFRDRGFGGYTF.

This clone was counted between two and nine times. V gene TRBV9 combines with J gene TRBJ1-2; the D gene is possibly TRBD1 (5 bases). This CDR3 spans 14 amino acids. The germline CDR1 and CDR2 sequences are SGDLS and YYNGEE. The germline V and J ends were trimmed by 4 bases and 4 bases, with 14 bases remaining between them. DNA for the CDR3: TGTGCCAGCAGCCCCTCGGGGGAGGGCTATGGCTACACCTTC. Amino acid sequence: CASSPSGEGYGYTF.

This chain links TRBV7-9 with TRBJ2-2, with D tentatively TRBD2 (6 bases). Germline CDR1 is SEHNR and CDR2 is FQNEAQ (reference sequence). V lost 5 bases to trimming and J lost 2 bases, with 12 bases between them. This CDR3 is 15 amino acids long. The CDR3 sequence: CASSPLGLNTGELFF. The CDR3 nucleotides are TGTGCCAGCAGCCCCCTGGGACTTAACACCGGGGAGCTGTTTTTT.

This clone was seen a single time. The chain employs TRBV10-3 and TRBJ1-6; no firm D call. V gave up 4 bases and J gave up 5 bases, with 9 bases separating them. The germline gives CDR1 ENHRY, CDR2 SYGVKD. CDR3 length: 14 amino acids. CDR3 sequence (DNA): TGTGCCATCAGTGTACTAGGGAATAATTCACCCCTCCACTTT. Translation gives CAISVLGNNSPLHF.

In this sample, this clone turned up once. This chain connects TRBV19 to TRBJ1-1; D ambiguous. Looked up from germline, CDR1 is LNHDA and CDR2 is SQIVND (reference sequence). The length of the CDR3 is 13 residues. Trimming stripped 6 bases from V and 1 base from J, with 9 bases between. The CDR3 is CASSPTPNTEAFF. CDR3 sequence (DNA): TGTGCCAGTAGCCCAACACCGAACACTGAAGCTTTCTTT.

This rearrangement joins TRBV6-5 to TRBJ2-3; TRBD2 agrees at 7 bases. Germline V gene lookup returns CDR1 MNHEY and CDR2 SVGAGI. This CDR3 region has 14 residues. Losses at the gene ends were 11 bases for V and 6 bases for J; bases not matched to a gene: 14. The CDR3 is CAARPGLPGDTQYF. CDR3 DNA sequence: TGTGCCGCCCGACCGGGACTACCTGGGGATACGCAGTATTTT.